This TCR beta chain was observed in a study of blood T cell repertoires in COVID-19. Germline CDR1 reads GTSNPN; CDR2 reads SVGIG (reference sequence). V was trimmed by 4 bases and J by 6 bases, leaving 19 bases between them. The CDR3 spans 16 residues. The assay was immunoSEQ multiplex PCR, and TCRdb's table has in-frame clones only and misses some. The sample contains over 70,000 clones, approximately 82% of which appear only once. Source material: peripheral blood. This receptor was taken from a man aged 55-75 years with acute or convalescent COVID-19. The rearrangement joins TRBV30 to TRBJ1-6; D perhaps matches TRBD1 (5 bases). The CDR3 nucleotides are TGTGCCTGGAAGCGGGAGTTCGGGGGGAGTAATTCACCCCTCCACTTT. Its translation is CAWKREFGGSNSPLHF.